This is a list of T cell receptor beta chains from one sample in a study of technical replicates of blood from a handful of donors. Generated by immunoSEQ multiplex PCR, the TCRdb table keeps only in-frame clones and is missing some. Of about 56,000 clones in the sample, roughly 95% were seen once. Sample: PBMCs. Receptor source: a human donor in good health. Some clones in this sample may be carry-over from other donors' samples. Each CDR3 is given with its conserved first and last residue. Expanded clones are given a class, and other clones once, few, many or no size at all.

TRBV11-1 | - | CASSSNRGQGELFF
TRBV6-5 | - | CASSYSTVGGGTEAFF
TRBV7-2 | - | CASSLASSRTDTQYF
TRBV6-5 | - | CASSRDRNSPLHF
TRBV5-4 | - | CASSLDPWSSYEQYF
TRBV7-9 | - | CASIRTGGNSGEAFF
TRBV7-3 | - | CASSWAGGPDASYEQYF
TRBV9 | - | CASSGQGVSGNTGELFF
TRBV27 | - | CASSLRHSEGTQYF
TRBV9 | - | CASSVQGAWETQYF
TRBV11-2 | - | CASSFTGQGDGYTF
TRBV6-1 | - | CASSEDGNWVDSPLHF
TRBV6-6 | - | CASSLNYEQYF
TRBV29-1 | few | CSARTGEQFF
TRBV5-1 | - | CASSLEGGRNTEAFF
TRBV4-3 | - | CASSQRVKGTDGYTF